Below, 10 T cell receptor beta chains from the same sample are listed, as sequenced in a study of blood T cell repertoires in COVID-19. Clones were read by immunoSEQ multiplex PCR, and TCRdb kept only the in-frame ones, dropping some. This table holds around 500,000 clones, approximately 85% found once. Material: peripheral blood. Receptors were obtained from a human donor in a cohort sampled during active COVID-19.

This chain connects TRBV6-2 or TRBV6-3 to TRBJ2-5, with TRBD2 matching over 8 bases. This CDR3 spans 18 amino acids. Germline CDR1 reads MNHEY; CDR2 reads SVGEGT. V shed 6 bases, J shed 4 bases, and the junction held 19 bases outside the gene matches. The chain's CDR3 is CASSPLPHGAGGGETQYF. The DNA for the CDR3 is TGTGCCAGCAGCCCCCTTCCCCATGGCGCGGGAGGAGGAGAGACCCAGTACTTC.

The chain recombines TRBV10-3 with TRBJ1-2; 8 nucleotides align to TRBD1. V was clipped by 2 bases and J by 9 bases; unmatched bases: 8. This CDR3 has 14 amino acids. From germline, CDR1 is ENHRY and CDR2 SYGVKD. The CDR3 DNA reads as TGTGCCATCAGTGAGCGGCTGGACAGGGCGAGCTACACCTTC. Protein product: CAISERLDRASYTF.

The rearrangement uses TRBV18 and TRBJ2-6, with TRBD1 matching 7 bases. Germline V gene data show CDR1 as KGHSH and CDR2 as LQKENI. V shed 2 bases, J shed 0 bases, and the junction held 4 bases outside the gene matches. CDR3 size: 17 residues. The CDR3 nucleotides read TGTGCCAGCTCACCAGGACAGGTTAGCTCTGGGGCCAACGTCCTGACTTTC. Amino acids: CASSPGQVSSGANVLTF.

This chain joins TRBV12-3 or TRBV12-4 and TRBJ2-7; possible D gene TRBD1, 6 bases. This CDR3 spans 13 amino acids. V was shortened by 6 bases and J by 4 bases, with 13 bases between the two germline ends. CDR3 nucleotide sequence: TGTGCCAGCAGCCTAACGCAGGGGTACGAGCAGTACTTC. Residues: CASSLTQGYEQYF.

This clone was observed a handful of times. The DNA of the CDR3 is TGTGCCAGCAGCTTGGAGGCAGGGGCCACAGCTAACTATGGCTACACCTTC. It yields the protein CASSLEAGATANYGYTF. The chain combines TRBV5-5 with TRBJ1-2; possible D gene TRBD1, 6 bases. V dropped 0 bases and J dropped 0 bases, with 15 bases sitting between them. The germline V gene encodes CDR1 SGHKS and CDR2 YYEKEE (reference sequence). This CDR3 is 17 amino acids long.

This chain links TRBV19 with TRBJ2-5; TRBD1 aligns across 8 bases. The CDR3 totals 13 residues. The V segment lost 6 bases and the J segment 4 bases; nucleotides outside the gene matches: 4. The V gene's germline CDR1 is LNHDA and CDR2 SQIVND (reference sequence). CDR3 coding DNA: TGTGCCAGTAGCCTCAGGGGGCGAGAGACCCAGTACTTC. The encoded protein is CASSLRGRETQYF.

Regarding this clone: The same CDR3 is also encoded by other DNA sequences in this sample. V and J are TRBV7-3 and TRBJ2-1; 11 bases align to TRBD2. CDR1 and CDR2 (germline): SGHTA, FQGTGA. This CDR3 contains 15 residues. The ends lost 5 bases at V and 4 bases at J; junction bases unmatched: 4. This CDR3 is CASSLTSGIYNEQFF. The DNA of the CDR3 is TGTGCCAGCAGCCTGACTAGCGGGATATACAATGAGCAGTTCTTC.

Here the CDR3 DNA reads TGTGCCAGCAGCTCTTTGCGAGCCCCGGGACAAAACACAGATACGCAGTATTTT. Translating it yields CASSSLRAPGQNTDTQYF. This rearrangement joins TRBV7-8 to TRBJ2-3; tentative D call: TRBD1 (6 bases). V was clipped by 4 bases and J by 2 bases, with 22 bases between them. Germline V gene sequence: CDR1 SGHVS, CDR2 FQNEAQ. The CDR3 has 18 residues.

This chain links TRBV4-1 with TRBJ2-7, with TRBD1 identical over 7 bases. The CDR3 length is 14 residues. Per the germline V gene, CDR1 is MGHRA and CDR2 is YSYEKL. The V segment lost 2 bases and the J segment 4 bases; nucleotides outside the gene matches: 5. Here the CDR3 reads CASSQIGGAYEQYF. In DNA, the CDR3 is TGCGCCAGCAGCCAAATAGGGGGCGCGTACGAGCAGTACTTC.

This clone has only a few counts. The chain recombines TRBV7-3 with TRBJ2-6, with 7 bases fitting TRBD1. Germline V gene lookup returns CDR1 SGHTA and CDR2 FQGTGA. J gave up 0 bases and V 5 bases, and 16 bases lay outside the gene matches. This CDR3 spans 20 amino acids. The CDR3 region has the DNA TGTGCCAGCAGCCCACAATTTCCCCGGGACAGTAGCTCTGGGGCCAACGTCCTGACTTTC. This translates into CASSPQFPRDSSSGANVLTF.